The clone carrying this T cell receptor (beta chain) was seen repeatedly, ten times or more. Time point here: patch test 2, 6 weeks after DPC sensitization. Documented treatment: therapeutic diphenylcyclopropenone sensitization with weekly scalp DPC. This specimen comes from a study of human T cells and chemical hapten exposure. One entry per CDR3 protein, called by TCRdb with MiXCR from the RACE reads. The table records 70,000 to 90,000 distinct CDR3 sequences, about 9.4% of them present only once. CDR1 and CDR2 (germline): SQVTM, ANQGSEA. This CDR3 contains 13 residues. V shed 6 bases and J shed 5 bases, with 16 bases lying between them.

The source material was whole blood, sampled in connection with sensitization to the hapten diphenylcyclopropenone (DPC). This chain links TRBV29-1 with TRBJ1-1, with D possibly matching TRBD1 (5 bases). The sequence was collected from a woman between 45 and 65 years old with alopecia areata. Some clones in this sample may be carry-over from other donors' samples. Written as DNA, the CDR3 is TGCAGCGTACGCCCCGGGGGTTCGACTGAAGCTTTCTTT. It specifies CSVRPGGSTEAFF.